This T cell receptor (beta chain) was recorded in a study of blood T cell repertoires in COVID-19. Study context: The origin of the acute and convalescent COVID-19 samples was the United States, Italy and Spain. In each case, the material was cDNA or gDNA derived from T cells, B-cell-depleted T cells, or PBMCs.

Trimming removed 3 bases from V and 6 bases from J; junction bases left unmatched: 8. Germline V gives CDR1 SGHRS, CDR2 YFSETQ. This CDR3 has 15 amino acids. Clones were read by immunoSEQ multiplex PCR, and TCRdb kept only the in-frame ones, dropping some. The sample has around 250,000 clones; 90% to 95% are singletons. Assignments of participants to cohorts depended upon their own reported clinical history. This chain links TRBV5-1 with TRBJ1-5; 8 bases are shared with TRBD1. Source material: PBMCs or T cells enriched from blood (not recorded which). The sequence was collected from a human donor in a cohort exposed to, infected with or recovered from COVID-19 (not recorded which). The donor label of this sample is uncertain. The CDR3 reads CASSSGRGPGQPQHF. The CDR3 DNA reads TGCGCCAGCAGCTCCGGCAGGGGGCCCGGTCAGCCCCAGCATTTT.